Reported below is one T cell receptor (beta chain). Its binding antigen is unknown. The input lacks base qualities; no much larger clone sits a single base away. Genomic DNA was extracted with the Qiagen DNeasy kit from unsorted PBMCs and from negatively selected CD4+ and CD8+ fractions. Amplification of TCR beta CDR3 regions was done by immunoSEQ multiplex PCR with primers that anneal to V and J segments. A synthetic immune receptor repertoire was used to minimize amplification bias, and any residual bias was removed computationally once sequencing was done. The paper's processing steps were these. Custom Python scripts were used to quantify repertoire diversity as the Shannon entropy index. Unsorted, CD4+ and CD8+ repertoires were analyzed separately, except in combined analyses where CD4+ and CD8+ sequences were merged in silico. Clonal expansion was defined as a frequency increase of at least 2-fold after treatment compared with C1D1, and clones undetected at baseline were assigned a pseudocount of 0.5. Clones with 0 or 1 copy at C1D1 were defined as singleton clones, while clones with 2 or more copies were defined as non-singleton clones. Clones expanded in unsorted samples were labelled as CD4+, CD8+ or unknown by matching protein sequences in sorted samples from the same patient. Diversity changes from C1D1 to C4D1 were tested in paired samples using Wilcoxon tests. Here the immuneACCESS table is served through TCRdb, limited to in-frame sequences with V and J called. Missing clones are a known gap in these copies; in checked studies unresolved V genes cover under half, and the rest lacks a known reason. V, J and clone size reflect that table, while D and trimming were determined from the DNA. The sample data list around 25,000 clones, and roughly four fifths of these were observed just once. The top ten constitute approximately 10% of the sample.

The intended sense of this specimen's time point label: cycle 2 day 1 (C2D1) of nivolumab. All trial patients had relapsed after autologous stem cell transplantation, with cohorts A, B and C differing in prior brentuximab vedotin exposure. A total of over 50 patients with relapsed/refractory classical Hodgkin lymphoma made up the trial cohort, and each patient's best overall response was complete response, partial response or progressive disease. Single-agent nivolumab was administered to trial patients in the multi-cohort phase II CheckMate 205 trial. An independent review committee assessed best overall response using the 2007 International Working Group response criteria. Trial PBMCs were collected immediately before nivolumab initiation (C1D1) and during therapy at cycle 2 day 1 and cycle 4 day 1. Peripheral blood was collected in 8 mL Vacutainer Cell Preparation Tubes, from which PBMCs were isolated by centrifugation and then cryopreserved.

The sample is drawn from a study of PD-1 blockade in classical Hodgkin lymphoma (dated by TCRdb to the early 2020s). Background for the entire study: Nivolumab dosing was 3 mg/kg intravenously every 2 weeks, continuing until either disease progression or unacceptable toxicity. A peripheral blood immune signature of response to PD-1 blockade in classical Hodgkin lymphoma was defined using TCR beta sequencing and CyTOF.

On the study overall, not on this receptor specifically: CD4+ but not CD8+ TCR diversity rose significantly by C4D1 (p=0.0027 vs p=0.16), most apparent in complete responders (p=0.02). Only a single clinical trial cohort was studied, and what caused the repertoire differences, possibly disease activity or prior therapy, remained undefined. Trial patients achieving complete response had baseline diversity similar to newly diagnosed patients, whereas partial responders and progressors had significantly lower diversity. Baseline TCR diversity was reported to be lower in newly diagnosed patients than in healthy donors and to be lower still in relapsed/refractory patients. Lower diversity was seen in patients whose nivolumab began less than 1 year after ASCT, and these patients were left out of later analyses so that immune reconstitution would not confound the results.

This sequence was found in a human donor with classical Hodgkin lymphoma. The sequences come from peripheral blood mononuclear cells (PBMCs), collected before the second cycle of nivolumab.

The DNA sequence follows: TGTGCCAGCAGTGAATTGGCGACAGGAAGCTATGGCTACACCTTC. This gives the protein CASSELATGSYGYTF. Recombination joined TRBV2 with TRBJ1-2; the D region possibly corresponds to TRBD1 (6 bases align). The germline V gene sets CDR1 to SNHLY and CDR2 to FYNNEI. The CDR3 sequence holds 15 residues, the cysteine and phenylalanine included. Solely the CDR3 DNA is kept, with 45 bases framed from the first base. V is cut by 2 bases and J by 4 bases, and the space between the germline ends is 14 bases.